A single sample gave rise to the 32 T cell receptor beta chains below, sequenced in a study of kidney transplant recipient with SARS-CoV-2 infection. From the reads, TCRdb called clonotypes with MiXCR, one entry per CDR3 protein. The sample holds about 240,000 distinct CDR3 sequences; 29% are singletons and the top ten take under 9.5%. Sequencing used a blood sample, obtained at baseline and on approximately day 120 from a kidney transplant recipient. The receptors were sampled from a young adult male patient who had COVID-19 and was a kidney transplant recipient. A share of the T cells may be of graft donor origin.

There are many counts of this clonotype. V usage is TRBV10-3 and J usage is TRBJ1-1, with D uncertain. With 6 bases removed from V and 1 base from J, the gap between germline ends came to 12 bases. Germline lookup yields CDR1 ENHRY and CDR2 SYGVKD. The CDR3 consists of 14 residues. The CDR3 loop is CAIRPVPGNTEAFF. The CDR3 bases are TGTGCCATCAGACCGGTCCCAGGGAACACTGAAGCTTTCTTT.

At least ten counts were recorded for this clonotype. The V gene is TRBV12-5, the J gene TRBJ2-7, with a weak D call TRBD2 (6 bases). V dropped 1 base and J dropped 0 bases, with 16 bases sitting between them. Germline CDR1 is LGHNT and CDR2 is FRNRAP. The CDR3 is made up of 17 amino acids. CDR3 DNA sequence: TGTGCTAGTGGTTTGGGCTGGGGACGGGAGAGCTCCTACGAGCAGTACTTC. It encodes CASGLGWGRESSYEQYF.

This clonotype was counted ten times or more. The chain joins TRBV7-4 to TRBJ1-2, with D uncertain. The ends were cut back, 5 bases at V and 4 bases at J, with 23 bases in the middle. CDR1 SGHVT and CDR2 SQSDAQ come from the germline V gene. The CDR3 sequence is 17 residues long. CDR3 DNA sequence: TGTGCCAGCAGCAAGTCAAATTCAGCTCGAAAGACCTATGGCTACACCTTC. This codes for CASSKSNSARKTYGYTF.

In regard to this clonotype: A much larger clone lies a single base off, so this may be a read error. The V call is TRBV20-1, the J call TRBJ1-1, with 8 positions matching TRBD1. The CDR3 has 13 amino acids. Germline assignment: CDR1 DFQATT and CDR2 SNEGSKA (reference sequence). CDR3 residues: CSARASGGLGASF. The CDR3 nucleotides are TGCAGTGCTAGAGCCTCAGGGGGCCTGGGAGCTTCCTTT.

Turning to this clonotype: Since a much larger clone is just one base distant, this may be a read error. This CDR3 is CAGSLEFQGRAFF. Here the CDR3 DNA reads TGTGCCGGCAGCTTAGAGTTTCAGGGTAGAGCTTTCTTT. The rearrangement uses TRBV11-2 and TRBJ1-1; perhaps TRBD1 as D (5 bases). Germline V CDR1 and CDR2: SGHAT, FQNNGV. The CDR3 is made up of 13 amino acids.

This clonotype was counted many times. CDR3 sequence: CASSSENKCRKTYGYTF. CDR3 DNA sequence: TGTGCCAGCAGCTCCGAGAATAAGTGCCGAAAGACCTATGGCTACACCTTC. The chain recombines TRBV7-7 with TRBJ1-2; D gene ambiguous. Germline-derived CDR1 and CDR2 are SSHAT and FNYEAQ (reference sequence). CDR3 length: 17 residues. With 4 bases removed from V and 4 bases from J, the gap between germline ends came to 22 bases.

This clonotype came up once. This could be a read error, since a much larger clone is one nucleotide away. No conserved phenylalanine or tryptophan ends this CDR3, so it is likely a read error. The chain combines TRBV5-6 with TRBJ1-2; the D is unclear. The germline V gene encodes CDR1 SGHDT and CDR2 YYEEEE. V gave up 7 bases and J gave up 4 bases, with 23 bases separating them. CDR3 length: 16 residues. The CDR3 spells CASVNDNSRKTYGYTS. In DNA, the CDR3 is TGTGCCAGCGTTAACGACAATAGTCGAAAGACCTATGGCTACACCTCC.

This clonotype was counted many times. This rearrangement joins TRBV5-1 to TRBJ1-1; D is undetermined. Deletions cut 4 bases from V and 1 base from J, with 14 bases between. The CDR3 runs to 15 residues. The V gene's germline CDR1 is SGHRS and CDR2 YFSETQ. As DNA, the CDR3 is TGCGCCAGCAGCCCTCAACTGGACGAGAACACTGAAGCTTTCTTT. This encodes CASSPQLDENTEAFF.

As concerns this clonotype: This may be a read error, as it is one base from a much larger clone. The V call is TRBV15, the J call TRBJ1-2; D remains unclear. Germline loops: CDR1 LNHNV, CDR2 YYDKDF (reference sequence). This CDR3 comprises 17 residues. The CDR3 loop is CATSVVIRCGKTYSYTF. The CDR3 DNA sequence: TGTGCCACCAGCGTTGTCATAAGGTGTGGAAAGACCTATAGCTACACCTTC.

This clonotype was observed many times. The chain combines TRBV5-8 with TRBJ2-2; possibly TRBD2 for D (6 bases). CDR3 length: 15 amino acids. Germline loops: CDR1 SGHTS, CDR2 YDEGEE. V lost 2 bases, J lost 2 bases, and 10 bases lay in between. The CDR3: CASSLAGLNTGELFF. The CDR3 nucleotides read TGTGCCAGCAGCTTAGCGGGTTTAAACACCGGGGAGCTGTTTTTT.

This clonotype was found many times. The V gene is TRBV6-5, the J gene TRBJ2-7; D may be TRBD2 (6 bases). Germline CDR1 and CDR2: MNHEY and SVGAGI. The ends were cut back, 4 bases at V and 2 bases at J, with 15 bases in the middle. CDR3 length: 15 residues. Here the CDR3 reads CASSFSGTPPYEQYF. CDR3 nucleotides: TGTGCCAGCAGTTTTAGCGGCACCCCTCCCTACGAGCAGTACTTC.

This clonotype has a count of ten or more. The chain carries TRBV30 and TRBJ2-7, with 12 bases fitting TRBD1. The trim removed 8 bases at V and 6 bases at J, leaving 5 bases unmatched. Germline values: CDR1 GTSNPN, CDR2 SVGIG (reference sequence). The CDR3 contains 12 residues. CDR3 nucleotides: TGTGCCACGGGACAGGGGGCTGTCGAGCAGTACTTC. Translating gives CATGQGAVEQYF.

There are many counts of this clonotype. V is TRBV7-9 and J is TRBJ1-4; 7 bases are a match to TRBD1. The CDR3 has 15 residues. The germline CDR1 and CDR2 sequences are SEHNR and FQNEAQ (reference sequence). Trimming cost V 1 base and J 7 bases; bases outside gene matches: 6. The CDR3 DNA reads as TGTGCCAGCAGCTTAGGACAGGGAGATGGTGAAAAACTGTTTTTT. It codes for CASSLGQGDGEKLFF.

Comments on this clonotype: This sequence may be a read error, since a much larger clone differs from it by one base. The V gene is TRBV28, the J gene TRBJ2-3; 7 bases map to TRBD2. Trimming removed 2 bases from V and 2 bases from J; junction bases left unmatched: 4. This CDR3 comprises 15 residues. Germline V CDR1 and CDR2: MDHEN, SYDVKM. In nucleotides, the CDR3 is TGTGCCAGCAGTTTACCTAGCGGCTTCACAGATACGCAGTATTTT. This translates into CASSLPSGFTDTQYF.

This clonotype has a count of ten or more. The chain carries TRBV6-1 and TRBJ2-5; TRBD2 matches 7 bases. Germline assignment: CDR1 MNHNS and CDR2 SASEGT. The CDR3 totals 16 residues. V trimming: 0 bases; J trimming: 3 bases; junction bases outside the gene matches: 7. CDR3 region: CASSEAHTSVEETQYF. CDR3 bases: TGTGCCAGCAGTGAAGCCCATACTAGCGTTGAAGAGACCCAGTACTTC.

A note on this clonotype: A much more abundant neighbour one base away suggests this may be a read error. The V call is TRBV11-1, the J call TRBJ1-2; D is uncertain. With 8 bases removed from V and 4 bases from J, the gap between germline ends came to 26 bases. CDR3 size: 17 residues. Germline loops: CDR1 SGHAT, CDR2 FQDESV (reference sequence). CDR3 nucleotide sequence: TGTGCCAGCGGCCACGTACCTAAGGCTGGAAAGACCTATGGCTACACCTTC. This codes for CASGHVPKAGKTYGYTF.

In the case of this clonotype: Being one base from a much bigger clone, this may be a read error. This rearrangement joins TRBV20-1 to TRBJ2-5, with no clear D. In germline, CDR1 is DFQATT, CDR2 SNEGSKA (reference sequence). CDR3 size: 11 residues. The CDR3 sequence is CSAFEQGTQYF. CDR3 nucleotide sequence: TGCAGTGCTTTCGAACAAGGGACCCAGTACTTC.

The chain carries TRBV20-1 and TRBJ2-5; TRBD2 matches at 7 bases. The CDR3 length is 14 residues. The V gene end was trimmed by 0 bases and the J gene end by 5 bases; junction bases not matched to a gene: 6. CDR1 is DFQATT, CDR2 SNEGSKA, per germline (reference sequence). CDR3 protein: CSARDPGGGETQYF. DNA for the CDR3: TGCAGTGCTAGAGATCCGGGGGGAGGGGAGACCCAGTACTTC.

This clonotype was recorded many times. This sequence joins TRBV7-9 and TRBJ2-5, with D tentatively TRBD1 (6 bases). Looked up from germline, CDR1 is SEHNR and CDR2 is FQNEAQ (reference sequence). This CDR3 region has 14 residues. Trimming stripped 7 bases from V and 4 bases from J, with 16 bases between. The CDR3 region is CASMAGALGETQYF. The CDR3 DNA sequence: TGTGCCAGCATGGCAGGGGCGCTGGGAGAGACCCAGTACTTC. Supplemented by reference TRBV7-9 and TRBJ2-5, the full variable domain reads DTGVSQNPRHKITKRGQNVTFRCDPISEHNRLYWYRQTLGQGPEFLTYFQNEAQLEKSRLLSDRFSAERPKGSFSTLEIQRTEQGDSAMYLCASMAGALGETQYFGPGTRLLVL.

This clonotype was seen a handful of times. A much larger clone differs from this one at a single base, so this may be a read error. The chain couples TRBV6-8 to TRBJ1-2, with D unresolved. Germline assignment: CDR1 MNHGY and CDR2 SAAAGT. CDR3 size: 17 residues. The CDR3 DNA follows: TGTGCCAGCAGTCGAGGGATACGCTCTAGAAAGACCTATGGCTACGCCTTC. Residues: CASSRGIRSRKTYGYAF.

This clonotype was detected many times. The CDR3 sequence: CASSGVGTEAFF. CDR3 coding DNA: TGTGCCAGCAGTGGGGTAGGCACTGAAGCTTTCTTT. The chain combines TRBV12-3 or TRBV12-4 with TRBJ1-1, with D uncertain. The CDR3 runs 12 residues. Trimming left V 5 bases short and J 4 bases short, with 8 bases between.

A remark on this clonotype: A much larger clone differs from this one at a single base, so this may be a read error. V usage is TRBV7-9 and J usage is TRBJ1-1; TRBD1 agrees at 10 bases. There are 15 residues in the CDR3. Germline V CDR1 and CDR2: SEHNR, FQNEAQ (reference sequence). The CDR3 nucleotides read TGTGCCGGCAGCCCCCACCGGGACAGGGGCACTGAAGCTTTCTTT. Translating gives CAGSPHRDRGTEAFF.

Comment on this clonotype: A read error may explain this, as a much larger clone is one base away. The chain is built from TRBV10-3 and TRBJ2-7; D not certain. The CDR3 extends over 14 amino acids. From germline, CDR1 is ENHRY and CDR2 SYGVKD. Trimming removed 10 bases at V and 2 bases at J, with 18 bases between. The CDR3 spells CATDPGSTTYEQYF. The CDR3 region has the DNA TGTGCCACCGACCCGGGCAGCACTACCTACGAGCAGTACTTC.

This clonotype was recorded many times. The chain couples TRBV9 to TRBJ1-2; D uncertain. The CDR3 totals 16 residues. Deletions cut 7 bases from V and 4 bases from J, with 23 bases between. Germline V gives CDR1 SGDLS, CDR2 YYNGEE. DNA for the CDR3: TGTGCCAGCCGAAACCTGTACTCAAGAAAGACCTATGGCTACACCTTC. Protein product: CASRNLYSRKTYGYTF.

This clonotype was detected ten times or more. The genes are TRBV5-1 and TRBJ2-3; 7 nucleotides align to TRBD1. This CDR3 spans 15 amino acids. Per the germline V gene, CDR1 is SGHRS and CDR2 is YFSETQ. V dropped 5 bases and J dropped 0; count of bases not matched to a gene: 6. In DNA form, the CDR3 reads TGCGCCAGCAGTACAGGGGAATCTAGCACAGATACGCAGTATTTT. Protein sequence: CASSTGESSTDTQYF.

This clonotype appeared many times. The V and J genes are TRBV5-1 and TRBJ2-6; 10 positions match TRBD2. Germline loops: CDR1 SGHRS, CDR2 YFSETQ. V shed 1 base, J shed 0 bases, and the junction held 7 bases outside the gene matches. The CDR3 sequence is 19 residues long. CDR3 protein: CASSLLTSGTSSGANVLTF. The CDR3 coding sequence is TGCGCCAGCAGCTTGTTAACTAGCGGGACAAGCTCTGGGGCCAACGTCCTGACTTTC.

Remarks on this clonotype: This sequence may be a read error, since a much larger clone differs from it by one base. V gene TRBV4-3 combines with J gene TRBJ2-7, with 10 bases fitting TRBD2. The J call may be faulty, since TRBJ2-5 better matches the DNA end. The CDR3 is 16 residues long. Per germline, CDR1 LGHNA and CDR2 YSLEER. The CDR3 loop reads CASGQDLAGEVETQYF. The CDR3 DNA follows: TGCGCCAGCGGCCAAGATCTAGCGGGAGAGGTGGAGACCCAGTACTTC.

Note on this clonotype: A single base separates this from a much larger clone, so it may be a read error. The rearrangement links TRBV3-1 to TRBJ2-5; D is unclear. The CDR3 is 17 residues long. Germline CDR1 and CDR2: LGHDT and YNNKEL (reference sequence). The CDR3 bases are TGTGCCAACAGCAATTACGATCCCATTTCTTTCTCTGAGACCCAGTACTTC. It is translated as CANSNYDPISFSETQYF.

This clonotype has ten or more counts. The J gene is TRBJ1-1, the V gene TRBV27, with D possibly TRBD1 on 5 matching bases. V was pared by 3 bases and J by 7 bases, with 12 bases between. This CDR3 contains 13 residues. Germline CDR1 MNHEY, CDR2 SMNVEV (reference sequence). The CDR3 region is CASSFPGGGEAFF. CDR3 nucleotide sequence: TGTGCCAGCAGTTTTCCGGGGGGTGGTGAAGCTTTCTTT.

This clonotype was counted at least ten times. The rearrangement joins TRBV28 to TRBJ1-4, with D unresolved. V lost 5 bases, J lost 0 bases, and 13 bases lay in between. CDR3 size: 16 residues. The germline V gene has CDR1 MDHEN and CDR2 SYDVKM. The CDR3 reads CASSTLGSATNEKLFF. DNA of the CDR3: TGTGCCAGCAGTACGTTAGGGTCTGCAACTAATGAAAAACTGTTTTTT.

A note on this clonotype: This may be a read error, as it is one base from a much larger clone. The chain is built from TRBV20-1 and TRBJ1-2; possibly TRBD1 for D (5 bases). Germline V gene data show CDR1 as DFQATT and CDR2 as SNEGSKA (reference sequence). CDR3 size: 18 residues. CDR3 sequence: CSARDFSPGRTAGYGYIF. CDR3 sequence (DNA): TGCAGTGCTAGAGATTTTTCCCCGGGACGGACTGCGGGCTATGGCTACATCTTC.

Concerning this clonotype itself: This may arise from a read error, as a much more abundant clone is one base away. The V and J genes are TRBV12-3 or TRBV12-4 and TRBJ1-1; D is unresolved. Trimming stripped 3 bases from V and 7 bases from J, with 15 bases between. CDR3 length equals 14 residues. CDR3 coding DNA: TGTGCCAGCAGTTTGATGAAACAATGGGGTGAAGCTTTCTTT. It yields the protein CASSLMKQWGEAFF.